This passage covers 21 T cell receptor beta chains from one sample sequenced in a study of CD8 T cells in Susac syndrome (dated by TCRdb to the late 2010s). The library was obtained by the immunoSEQ multiplex PCR assay. RNA was extracted using the RNeasy kit, and roughly 0.5 to 1 microgram was reverse transcribed with random hexamers. TCRdb handled the public reads itself, with Q25 trimming in fastp and clone calling in MiXCR, and kept productive beta chains. Each entry is one CDR3 protein sequence, shown with its most common DNA and genes. The sample table records under 200,000 distinct CDR3 sequences; 90% to 95% of these occur just once. Less than 0.2% of the sample comes from the top ten. The sequencing sample was made of CD8+ T cells from PBMCs. All receptors derive from a human donor with multiple sclerosis.

CDR3 residues: CASSPGTSGPHLKSSYNEQFF. The DNA of the CDR3 is TGTGCCAGCTCACCAGGGACTAGCGGGCCACATCTGAAAAGCTCCTACAATGAGCAGTTCTTC. The J gene is TRBJ2-1, the V gene TRBV18, with 12 bases aligning to TRBD2. J gave up 0 bases and V 2 bases, and 14 bases lay outside the gene matches. Germline values: CDR1 KGHSH, CDR2 LQKENI. This CDR3 comprises 21 residues.

This chain connects TRBV29-1 to TRBJ2-2; possible D gene TRBD2, 5 bases. The length of the CDR3 is 13 residues. Per the germline V gene, CDR1 is SQVTM and CDR2 is ANQGSEA. The V and J ends lost 7 bases and 7 bases respectively, with 16 bases between them. The CDR3 protein is CSANMMSGGELFF. Here the CDR3 DNA reads TGCAGCGCGAATATGATGAGCGGCGGGGAGCTGTTTTTT.

This chain links TRBV13 with TRBJ1-1; TRBD1 agrees at 8 bases. V shed 4 bases and J 9 bases; nucleotides not matched to a gene: 1. Germline V gene data show CDR1 as PRHDT and CDR2 as FYEKMQ (reference sequence). This CDR3 spans 11 amino acids. The DNA for the CDR3 is TGTGCCAGCAGCTGGGACAGGCAAGCTTTCTTT. It codes for CASSWDRQAFF.

CDR3 in amino acids: CAISETWGGANVLTF. The CDR3, as DNA: TGTGCCATCAGTGAGACTTGGGGAGGGGCCAACGTCCTGACTTTC. The chain recombines TRBV10-3 with TRBJ2-6; D remains ambiguous. V gave up 2 bases and J gave up 4 bases, with 9 bases separating them. Germline CDR1 is ENHRY and CDR2 is SYGVKD. CDR3 length: 15 amino acids.

The chain uses TRBV7-2 and TRBJ2-7; 7 bases fit TRBD1. The CDR3 runs 13 residues. The germline gives CDR1 SGHTA, CDR2 FQGNSA. With V trimmed by 6 bases and J by 3 bases, 5 bases remained unmatched. The CDR3 region has the DNA TGTGCCAGCAGGGGGACAGCTTTCTACGAGCAGTACTTC. It is translated as CASRGTAFYEQYF.

This sequence joins TRBV27 and TRBJ2-7; no firm D call. The CDR3 length is 13 residues. Deletions cut 0 bases from V and 2 bases from J, with 5 bases between. CDR1 and CDR2 (germline): MNHEY, SMNVEV (reference sequence). Here the CDR3 reads CASSLSAAYEQYF. DNA for the CDR3: TGTGCCAGCAGTTTATCGGCAGCCTACGAGCAGTACTTC.

The V and J genes are TRBV19 and TRBJ2-7; D uncertain. CDR3 length equals 14 residues. CDR1 and CDR2 (germline): LNHDA, SQIVND (reference sequence). The V gene lost 5 bases and the J gene lost 0 bases, with 11 bases spanning the gap. For the CDR3, the DNA is TGTGCCAGTAGTTCCTCTCTAAGCTCCTACGAGCAGTACTTC. This sequence encodes CASSSSLSSYEQYF.

This clonotype was counted once. This CDR3 reads CSVERQGTINYGYTF. Here the CDR3 DNA reads TGCAGCGTTGAACGTCAGGGTACGATTAACTATGGCTACACCTTC. The chain recombines TRBV29-1 with TRBJ1-2; D is possibly TRBD1 (5 bases). Deletions cut 2 bases from V and 1 base from J, with 14 bases between. Per germline, CDR1 SQVTM and CDR2 ANQGSEA. The length of the CDR3 is 15 residues.

The gene calls are TRBV27 and TRBJ2-3; no definite D call. This CDR3 comprises 16 residues. With 3 bases removed from V and 2 bases from J, the gap between germline ends came to 15 bases. CDR1 and CDR2 from the germline V gene are MNHEY and SMNVEV (reference sequence). As DNA, the CDR3 is TGTGCCAGCAGTTTCTCCGCTGAGATACCCACAGATACGCAGTATTTT. Translated, it gives CASSFSAEIPTDTQYF.

This chain links TRBV30 with TRBJ2-7, with D perhaps assigned TRBD1 or TRBD2 (5 bases each). The germline CDR1 and CDR2 sequences are GTSNPN and SVGIG (reference sequence). The CDR3 runs 14 residues. V was pared by 4 bases and J by 5 bases, with 18 bases between. The CDR3 region is CAWIPGTLEHEQYF. The CDR3 DNA follows: TGTGCCTGGATCCCCGGGACCCTGGAGCACGAGCAGTACTTC.

The chain combines TRBV27 with TRBJ1-2; D not certain. Germline V lookup: CDR1 MNHEY, CDR2 SMNVEV (reference sequence). There are 14 residues in the CDR3. Between the trimmed V and J ends, which lost 0 bases and 8 bases, there was a span of 13 bases. CDR3 in amino acids: CASSLSPGVEGYTF. The CDR3 coding sequence is TGTGCCAGCAGTTTATCGCCAGGCGTAGAAGGCTACACCTTC.

This CDR3 reads CASRLQGGRNIQYF. CDR3 nucleotides: TGTGCCAGCCGACTACAGGGCGGGAGGAACATTCAGTACTTC. The chain joins TRBV27 to TRBJ2-4; the match to TRBD2 covers 8 bases. This CDR3 has 14 residues. Germline CDR1 MNHEY, CDR2 SMNVEV (reference sequence). The V gene end was trimmed by 8 bases and the J gene end by 7 bases; junction bases not matched to a gene: 10.

The chain couples TRBV20-1 to TRBJ2-7, with D perhaps TRBD2 (5 bases). Germline CDR1 DFQATT, CDR2 SNEGSKA (reference sequence). V was pared by 0 bases and J by 6 bases, with 12 bases between. CDR3 length equals 13 residues. The DNA for the CDR3 is TGCAGTGCTAGAGATCGGGGAGATCGCGAGCAGTACTTC. This sequence encodes CSARDRGDREQYF.

The sample holds one count of this clonotype. V usage is TRBV11-2 and J usage is TRBJ2-7, with D possibly TRBD2 on 7 matching bases. The germline V gene encodes CDR1 SGHAT and CDR2 FQNNGV. Trimming stripped 5 bases from V and 6 bases from J, with 17 bases between. The CDR3 is made up of 14 amino acids. The CDR3 region is CASSVGGGGREQYF. The CDR3 bases are TGTGCCAGCAGCGTAGGAGGGGGGGGCCGCGAGCAGTACTTC. Supplemented by reference TRBV11-2 and TRBJ2-7, the full variable domain reads EAGVAQSPRYKIIEKRQSVAFWCNPISGHATLYWYQQILGQGPKLLIQFQNNGVVDDSQLPKDRFSAERLKGVDSTLKIQPAKLEDSAVYLCASSVGGGGREQYFGPGTRLTVT.

The chain uses TRBV4-1 and TRBJ2-1; D gene uncertain. V lost 0 bases and J lost 8, with 14 bases in between. Germline CDR1 MGHRA, CDR2 YSYEKL. This CDR3 is 15 amino acids long. The DNA for the CDR3 is TGCGCCAGCAGCCAAGATCCCCTCCTCTCTGATGAGCAGTTCTTC. Amino acids: CASSQDPLLSDEQFF.

The chain employs TRBV5-6 and TRBJ2-5; D possibly corresponds to TRBD2 (6 bases). The CDR3 runs to 16 residues. In germline, CDR1 is SGHDT, CDR2 YYEEEE. V shed 1 base and J shed 2 bases, with 15 bases lying between them. For the CDR3, the DNA is TGTGCCAGCAGCTTGTTATGGTCGGGAGATCAAGAGACCCAGTACTTC. This gives the protein CASSLLWSGDQETQYF.

This chain uses TRBV15 with TRBJ2-3; D is possibly TRBD2 (5 bases). CDR1 and CDR2 (germline): LNHNV, YYDKDF (reference sequence). The V end was cut by 5 bases, the J end by 2 bases, with 8 bases between. This CDR3 has 13 residues. Written as DNA, the CDR3 is TGTGCCACCAGCTTACGGGACACAGATACGCAGTATTTT. Translated, it gives CATSLRDTDTQYF. The variable domain in full, completed from reference TRBV15 and TRBJ2-3, reads DAMVIQNPRYQVTQFGKPVTLSCSQTLNHNVMYWYQQKSSQAPKLLFHYYDKDFNNEADTPDNFQSRRPNTSFCFLDIRSPGLGDTAMYLCATSLRDTDTQYFGPGTRLTVL.

This chain joins TRBV6-2 or TRBV6-3 and TRBJ2-7; TRBD2 aligns across 9 bases. Germline V CDR1 and CDR2: MNHEY, SVGEGT. The CDR3 covers 15 residues. Trimming at V came to 6 bases and at J to 3 bases, leaving 9 bases not matched to a gene. CDR3 in amino acids: CASRPRAGGLYEQYF. In nucleotides, the CDR3 is TGTGCCAGCAGACCCAGAGCGGGGGGCCTCTACGAGCAGTACTTC.

The V and J genes are TRBV7-9 and TRBJ2-1, with 11 bases that match TRBD2. The CDR3 length is 14 residues. The V and J ends lost 4 bases and 7 bases, in that order; junction bases with no gene match: 3. The germline V gene encodes CDR1 SEHNR and CDR2 FQNEAQ (reference sequence). The CDR3 bases are TGTGCCAGCAGCTCGGGACTAGCGGCGAATGAGCAGTTCTTC. It codes for CASSSGLAANEQFF.

The chain carries TRBV5-6 and TRBJ2-3; the D gene is possibly TRBD2 (6 bases). This CDR3 is 14 amino acids long. V lost 6 bases, J lost 5 bases, and 16 bases lay in between. CDR1 SGHDT and CDR2 YYEEEE come from the germline V gene. The CDR3 is CASTLWGRRDTQYF. The DNA for the CDR3 is TGTGCCAGCACCCTATGGGGGAGGAGAGATACGCAGTATTTT.

The V and J genes are TRBV7-9 and TRBJ2-4, with D hard to call. V gave up 1 base and J gave up 6 bases, with 4 bases separating them. Germline CDR1 and CDR2: SEHNR and FQNEAQ (reference sequence). The CDR3 is 12 amino acids. CDR3 sequence reads: CASSLDGNIQYF. Here the CDR3 DNA reads TGTGCCAGCAGCTTAGACGGAAACATTCAGTACTTC.